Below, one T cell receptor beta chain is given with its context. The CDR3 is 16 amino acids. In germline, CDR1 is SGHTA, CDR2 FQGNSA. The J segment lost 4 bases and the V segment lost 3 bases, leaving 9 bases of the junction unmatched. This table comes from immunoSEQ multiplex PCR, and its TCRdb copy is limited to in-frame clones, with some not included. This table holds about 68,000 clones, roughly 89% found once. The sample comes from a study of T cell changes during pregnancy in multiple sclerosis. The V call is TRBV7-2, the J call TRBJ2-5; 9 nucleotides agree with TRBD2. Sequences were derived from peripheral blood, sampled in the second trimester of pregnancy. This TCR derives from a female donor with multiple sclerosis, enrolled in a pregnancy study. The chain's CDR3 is CASSFGAAGGGETQYF. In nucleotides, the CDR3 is TGTGCCAGCAGCTTCGGAGCAGCGGGGGGTGGAGAGACCCAGTACTTC.